This T cell receptor (beta chain) was captured by sequencing in a study of identical twins. The length of the CDR3 is 17 residues. Trimming took off 0 bases at V and 0 bases at J, with 12 bases between the two ends. For this clonotype: Its antigen is undetermined.

Study results and limitations: Alpha sequences that were out-of-frame and twin-shared showed an excess of low generation probability.

TCRdb passed the 5' RACE reads through MiXCR, listing each CDR3 protein once. The sample lists 1.5 million to 2 million distinct CDR3 sequences; 32% were seen once. V gene TRBV12-3 or TRBV12-4 combines with J gene TRBJ1-5; D call uncertain. The sequence came from a newborn girl in good health. The sequenced material came from cord blood. CDR3 residues: CASSLASEFNSNQPQHF. CDR3 DNA sequence: TGTGCCAGCAGTTTAGCGTCGGAATTCAATAGCAATCAGCCCCAGCATTTT.